This TCR beta chain was sequenced for a study of blood T cell repertoires in COVID-19. Study-wide background: From T cells, B-cell-depleted T cells, or PBMCs came the material, which was cDNA or gDNA.

From germline, CDR1 is SNHLY and CDR2 FYNNEI. The CDR3 extends over 10 amino acids. V lost 6 bases, J lost 5 bases, and 4 bases lay in between. In the authors' methods: Nucleated cell number was recorded as an estimate derived from reference gene primer amplification. TCRdb keeps only in-frame clones here, not all; method: immunoSEQ multiplex PCR. V and J calls plus clone size are reproduced from that table; the DNA served to infer D and trimming. Found here are 75,000 to 95,000 clones, around 83% of them singletons; the top ten hold 25% to 30%. This clone was counted many times. The sample taken for sequencing was peripheral blood. This chain joins TRBV2 and TRBJ2-5; D ambiguous. The sequence derives from a human donor in a cohort sampled during active COVID-19. The CDR3 coding sequence is TGTGCCAGCAGGAGGGAGACCCAGTACTTC. Translated, it gives CASRRETQYF.